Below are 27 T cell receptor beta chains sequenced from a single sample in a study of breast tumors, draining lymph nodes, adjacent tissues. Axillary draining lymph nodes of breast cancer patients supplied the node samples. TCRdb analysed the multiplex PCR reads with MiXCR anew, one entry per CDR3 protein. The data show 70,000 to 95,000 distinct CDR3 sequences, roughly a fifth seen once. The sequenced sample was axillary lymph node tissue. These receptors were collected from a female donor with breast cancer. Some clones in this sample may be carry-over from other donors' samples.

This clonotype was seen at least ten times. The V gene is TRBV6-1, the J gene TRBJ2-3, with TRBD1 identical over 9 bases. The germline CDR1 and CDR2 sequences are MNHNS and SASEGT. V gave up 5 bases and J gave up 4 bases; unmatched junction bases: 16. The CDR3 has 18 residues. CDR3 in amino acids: CASSFTGGGTGLADTQYF. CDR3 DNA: TGTGCCAGCAGTTTCACCGGAGGCGGGACAGGGTTGGCAGATACGCAGTATTTT.

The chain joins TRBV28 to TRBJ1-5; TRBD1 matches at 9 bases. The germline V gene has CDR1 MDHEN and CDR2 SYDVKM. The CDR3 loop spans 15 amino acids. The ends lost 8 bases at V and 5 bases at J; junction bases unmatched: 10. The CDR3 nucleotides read TGTGCCAGCGGCCCCACGGGGACAGGGTATCAGCCCCAGCATTTT. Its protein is CASGPTGTGYQPQHF. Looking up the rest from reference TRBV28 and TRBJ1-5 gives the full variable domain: DVKVTQSSRYLVKRTGEKVFLECVQDMDHENMFWYRQDPGLGLRLIYFSYDVKMKEKGDIPEGYSVSREKKERFSLILESASTNQTSMYLCASGPTGTGYQPQHFGDGTRLSIL.

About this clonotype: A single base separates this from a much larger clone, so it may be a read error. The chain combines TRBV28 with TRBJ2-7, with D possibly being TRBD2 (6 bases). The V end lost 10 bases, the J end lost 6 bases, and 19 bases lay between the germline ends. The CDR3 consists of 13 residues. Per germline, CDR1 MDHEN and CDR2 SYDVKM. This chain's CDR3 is CATGVLTPCEQYF. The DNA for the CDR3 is TGTGCCACGGGGGTCCTCACGCCCTGCGAGCAGTACTTC.

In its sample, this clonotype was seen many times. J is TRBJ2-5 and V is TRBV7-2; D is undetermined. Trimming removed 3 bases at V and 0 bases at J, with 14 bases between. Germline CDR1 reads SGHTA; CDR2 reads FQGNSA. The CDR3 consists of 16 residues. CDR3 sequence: CASSLQNPKYQETQYF. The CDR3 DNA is TGTGCCAGCAGCTTGCAGAATCCCAAGTACCAAGAGACCCAGTACTTC.

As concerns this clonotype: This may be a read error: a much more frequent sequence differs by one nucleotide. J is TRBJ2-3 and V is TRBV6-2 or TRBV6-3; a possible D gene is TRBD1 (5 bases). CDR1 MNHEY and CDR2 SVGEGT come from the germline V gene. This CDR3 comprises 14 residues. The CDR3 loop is CASSYTGYTGTQYF. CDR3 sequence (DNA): TGTGCCAGCAGTTACACAGGATACACAGGTACGCAGTATTTT.

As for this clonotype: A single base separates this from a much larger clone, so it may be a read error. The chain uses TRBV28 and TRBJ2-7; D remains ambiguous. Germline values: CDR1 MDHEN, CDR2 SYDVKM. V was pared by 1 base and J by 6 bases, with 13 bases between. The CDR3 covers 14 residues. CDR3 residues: CASSLSPDVSEQYF. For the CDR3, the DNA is TGTGCCAGCAGTTTATCGCCGGACGTGTCCGAGCAGTACTTC.

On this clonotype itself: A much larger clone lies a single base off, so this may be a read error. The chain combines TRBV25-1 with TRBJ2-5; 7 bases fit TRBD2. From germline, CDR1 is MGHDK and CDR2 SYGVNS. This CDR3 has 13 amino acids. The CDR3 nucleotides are TGTGCTACGAGGCTAGCGGCACAAGTGACCCAGTACTTC. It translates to CATRLAAQVTQYF.

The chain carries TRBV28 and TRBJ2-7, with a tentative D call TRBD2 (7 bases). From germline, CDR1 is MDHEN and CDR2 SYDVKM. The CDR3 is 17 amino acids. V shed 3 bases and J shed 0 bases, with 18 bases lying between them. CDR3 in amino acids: CASSFLRGGTYSYEQYF. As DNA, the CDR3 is TGTGCCAGCAGTTTCCTTAGGGGGGGGACATACTCCTACGAGCAGTACTTC.

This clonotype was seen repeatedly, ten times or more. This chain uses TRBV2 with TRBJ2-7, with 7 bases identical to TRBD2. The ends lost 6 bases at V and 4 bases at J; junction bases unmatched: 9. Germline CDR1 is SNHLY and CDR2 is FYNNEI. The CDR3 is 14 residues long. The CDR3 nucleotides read TGTGCCAGCAGGGACGGGAGGACCAGATACGAGCAGTACTTC. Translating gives CASRDGRTRYEQYF.

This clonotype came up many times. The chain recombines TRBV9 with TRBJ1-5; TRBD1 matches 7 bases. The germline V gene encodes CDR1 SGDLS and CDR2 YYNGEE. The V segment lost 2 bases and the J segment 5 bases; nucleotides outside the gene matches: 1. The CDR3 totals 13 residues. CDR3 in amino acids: CASSVGTDQPQHF. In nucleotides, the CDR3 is TGTGCCAGCAGCGTGGGGACAGATCAGCCCCAGCATTTT.

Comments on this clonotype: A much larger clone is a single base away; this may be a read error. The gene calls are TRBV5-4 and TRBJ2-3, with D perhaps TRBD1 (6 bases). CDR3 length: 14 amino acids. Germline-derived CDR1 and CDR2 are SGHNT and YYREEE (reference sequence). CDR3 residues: CASSQQGRTETQYF. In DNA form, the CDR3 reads TGTGCCAGCAGCCAACAGGGCCGCACAGAGACGCAGTATTTT.

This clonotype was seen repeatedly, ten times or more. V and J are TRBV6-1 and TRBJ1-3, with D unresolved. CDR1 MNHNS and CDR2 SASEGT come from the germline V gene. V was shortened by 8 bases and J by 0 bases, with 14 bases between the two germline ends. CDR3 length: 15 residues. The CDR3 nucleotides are TGTGCCAGCTGGGGTTATCGAGTCTCTGGAAACACCATATATTTT. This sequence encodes CASWGYRVSGNTIYF.

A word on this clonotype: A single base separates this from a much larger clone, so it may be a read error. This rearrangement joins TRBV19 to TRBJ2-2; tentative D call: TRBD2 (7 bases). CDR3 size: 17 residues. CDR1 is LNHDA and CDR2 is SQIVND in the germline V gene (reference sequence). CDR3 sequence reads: CASRLLGEGGNTGELLF. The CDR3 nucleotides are TGTGCCAGTCGCCTCTTGGGGGAGGGGGGGAACACCGGGGAGCTGCTTTTT.

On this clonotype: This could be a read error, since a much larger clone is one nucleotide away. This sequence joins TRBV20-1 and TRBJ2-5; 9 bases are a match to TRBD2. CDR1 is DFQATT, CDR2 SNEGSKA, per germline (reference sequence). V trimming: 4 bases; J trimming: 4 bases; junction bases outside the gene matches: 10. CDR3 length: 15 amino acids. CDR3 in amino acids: CSANNAGGLPETQYF. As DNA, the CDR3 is TGCAGTGCTAATAATGCGGGAGGGCTCCCAGAGACCCAGTACTTC.

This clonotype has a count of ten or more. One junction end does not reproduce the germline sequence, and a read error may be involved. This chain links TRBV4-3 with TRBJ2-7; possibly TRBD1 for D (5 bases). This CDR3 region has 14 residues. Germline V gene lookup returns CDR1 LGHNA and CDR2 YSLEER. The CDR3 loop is CASGQDPQANEQYF. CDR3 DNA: TGCGCCAGCGGCCAAGATCCACAGGCCAACGAGCAGTACTTC.

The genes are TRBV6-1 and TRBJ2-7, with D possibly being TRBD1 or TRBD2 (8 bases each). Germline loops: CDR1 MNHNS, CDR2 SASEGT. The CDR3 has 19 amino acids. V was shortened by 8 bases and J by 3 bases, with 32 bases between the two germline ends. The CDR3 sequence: CASLRTGYTGGEGLYEQYF. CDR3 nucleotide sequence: TGTGCCAGCCTGCGGACAGGGTACACCGGGGGGGAGGGTCTCTACGAGCAGTACTTC.

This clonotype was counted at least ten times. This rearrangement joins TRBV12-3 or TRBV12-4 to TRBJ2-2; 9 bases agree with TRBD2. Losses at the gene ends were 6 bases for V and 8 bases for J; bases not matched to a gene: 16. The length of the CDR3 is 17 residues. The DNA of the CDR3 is TGTGCCAGCAGCCGAAACTTAGCGGGAGTGTCCTTGGGGGAGCTGTTTTTT. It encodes CASSRNLAGVSLGELFF.

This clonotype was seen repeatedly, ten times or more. The CDR3: CASSGGRQGNKETQYF. The CDR3 DNA sequence: TGTGCCAGCAGTGGGGGGAGACAGGGCAACAAAGAGACCCAGTACTTC. The chain recombines TRBV25-1 with TRBJ2-5; 7 bases map to TRBD1. This CDR3 contains 16 residues. From germline, CDR1 is MGHDK and CDR2 SYGVNS. V lost 4 bases to trimming and J lost 3 bases; unmatched junction nucleotides: 11.

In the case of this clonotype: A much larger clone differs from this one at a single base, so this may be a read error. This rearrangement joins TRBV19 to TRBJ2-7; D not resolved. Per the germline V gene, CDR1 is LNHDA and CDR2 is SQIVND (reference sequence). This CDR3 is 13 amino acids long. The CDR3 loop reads CASSDGPTYEQCF. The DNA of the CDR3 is TGTGCCAGTAGTGACGGGCCCACCTACGAGCAGTGCTTC. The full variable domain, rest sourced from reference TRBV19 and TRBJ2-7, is DGGITQSPKYLFRKEGQNVTLSCEQNLNHDAMYWYRQDPGQGLRLIYYSQIVNDFQKGDIAEGYSVSREKKESFPLTVTSAQKNPTAFYLCASSDGPTYEQCFGPGTRLTVT.

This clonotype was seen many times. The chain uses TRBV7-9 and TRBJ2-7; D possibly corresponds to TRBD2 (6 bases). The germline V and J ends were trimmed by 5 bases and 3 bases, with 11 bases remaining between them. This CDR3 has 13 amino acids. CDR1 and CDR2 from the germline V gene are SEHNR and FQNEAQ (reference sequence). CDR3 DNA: TGTGCCAGCAGCCCGACTAGTATCTACGAGCAGTACTTC. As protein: CASSPTSIYEQYF.

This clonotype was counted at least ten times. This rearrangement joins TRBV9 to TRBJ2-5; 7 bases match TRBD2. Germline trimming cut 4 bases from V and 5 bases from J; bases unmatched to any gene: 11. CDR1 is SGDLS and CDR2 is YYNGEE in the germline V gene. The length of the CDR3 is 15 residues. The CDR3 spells CASSPSGLREETQYF. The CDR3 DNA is TGTGCCAGCAGCCCTAGCGGCCTAAGAGAGGAGACCCAGTACTTC.

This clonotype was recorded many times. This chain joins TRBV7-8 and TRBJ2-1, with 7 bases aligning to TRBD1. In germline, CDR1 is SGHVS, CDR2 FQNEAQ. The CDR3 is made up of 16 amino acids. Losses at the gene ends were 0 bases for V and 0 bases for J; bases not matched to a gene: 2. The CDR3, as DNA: TGTGCCAGCAGCTTAGCAAGGGGGCACTCCTACAATGAGCAGTTCTTC. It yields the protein CASSLARGHSYNEQFF.

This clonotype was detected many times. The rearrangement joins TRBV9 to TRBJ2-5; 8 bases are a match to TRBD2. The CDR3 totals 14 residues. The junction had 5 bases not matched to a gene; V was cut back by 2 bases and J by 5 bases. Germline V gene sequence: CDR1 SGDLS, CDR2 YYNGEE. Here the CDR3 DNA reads TGTGCCAGCAGCGTGGGGACTAGTTGGGAGACCCAGTACTTC. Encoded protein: CASSVGTSWETQYF. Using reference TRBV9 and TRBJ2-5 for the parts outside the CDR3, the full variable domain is DSGVTQTPKHLITATGQRVTLRCSPRSGDLSVYWYQQSLDQGLQFLIQYYNGEERAKGNILERFSAQQFPDLHSELNLSSLELGDSALYFCASSVGTSWETQYFGPGTRLLVL.

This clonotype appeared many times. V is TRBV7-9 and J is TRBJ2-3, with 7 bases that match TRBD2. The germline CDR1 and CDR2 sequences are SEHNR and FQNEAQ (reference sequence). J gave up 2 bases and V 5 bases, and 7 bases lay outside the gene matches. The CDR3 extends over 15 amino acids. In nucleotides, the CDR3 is TGTGCCAGCAGCCCACAAGCGGGACCCACAGATACGCAGTATTTT. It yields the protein CASSPQAGPTDTQYF.

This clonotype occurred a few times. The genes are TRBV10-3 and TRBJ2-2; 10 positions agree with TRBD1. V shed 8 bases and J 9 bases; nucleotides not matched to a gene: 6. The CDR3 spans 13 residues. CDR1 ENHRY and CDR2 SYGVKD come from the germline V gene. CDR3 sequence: CAISGQGDRELFF. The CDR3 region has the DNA TGTGCCATCTCCGGACAGGGGGATAGGGAGCTGTTTTTT.

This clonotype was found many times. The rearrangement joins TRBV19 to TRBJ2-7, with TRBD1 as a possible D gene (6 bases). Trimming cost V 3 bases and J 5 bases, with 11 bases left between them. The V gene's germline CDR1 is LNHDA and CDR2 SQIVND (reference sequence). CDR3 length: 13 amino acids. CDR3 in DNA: TGTGCCAGTAGTATCACGGGACACCACGAGCAGTACTTC. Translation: CASSITGHHEQYF.

CDR3: CASRNTGGWATGELFF. CDR3 bases: TGTGCCAGCAGGAATACCGGGGGTTGGGCGACCGGGGAGCTGTTTTTT. The chain links TRBV6-2 or TRBV6-3 to TRBJ2-2; weak D call: TRBD2 (6 bases). The germline V gene has CDR1 MNHEY and CDR2 SVGEGT. Trimming shortened V by 6 bases and J by 5 bases, and 19 bases separated the two germline ends. The CDR3 sequence is 16 residues long.